These 25 T cell receptor beta chains were all obtained from the same sample, sequenced in a study of spatial heterogeneity in lung cancer. Each CDR3 protein gets one entry after TCRdb re-called the 5' RACE reads with MiXCR. The table has about 33,000 distinct CDR3 sequences, around 9.3% seen once; the top ten hold less than 35%. Time point in this sample: blood at routine non-recurrence follow-up after resection. The sample here was PBMCs, taken at follow-up. The receptors come from a female donor with early-stage non-small cell lung cancer.

This clonotype was recorded a few times. This rearrangement joins TRBV7-2 to TRBJ1-5; 7 bases are a match to TRBD1. CDR3 size: 17 residues. In germline, CDR1 is SGHTA, CDR2 FQGNSA. V was pared by 1 base and J by 4 bases, with 10 bases of the junction left unmatched. The CDR3 sequence is CASSLGAGRGKNQPQHF. CDR3 nucleotides: TGTGCCAGCAGCTTAGGCGCGGGCAGGGGGAAAAATCAGCCCCAGCATTTT.

About this clonotype itself: This clone may be a read error of a much larger clone one base away. The J gene is TRBJ1-6, the V gene TRBV6-1; D unclear. The CDR3 spans 14 residues. The V and J ends lost 5 bases and 5 bases respectively, with 10 bases between them. The germline CDR1 and CDR2 sequences are MNHNS and SASEGT. CDR3 region: CASSCAGDNSPLHF. Here the CDR3 DNA reads TGTGCCAGCAGTTGCGCCGGAGATAATTCACCCCTCCACTTT.

This clonotype was counted at least ten times. The V and J genes are TRBV28 and TRBJ1-2; D is unclear. The CDR3 spans 14 residues. From germline, CDR1 is MDHEN and CDR2 SYDVKM. The V gene lost 5 bases and the J gene lost 4 bases, with 14 bases spanning the gap. The CDR3 DNA follows: TGTGCCAGCAGTAGCTTCCTTAGCAGCTATGGCTACACCTTC. Protein: CASSSFLSSYGYTF.

This clonotype was seen ten or more times. Here the CDR3 reads CASRRDSTYEQYF. CDR3 coding DNA: TGTGCCAGCAGACGGGACTCTACCTACGAGCAGTACTTC. This chain uses TRBV27 with TRBJ2-7; maybe TRBD2 (6 bases). The CDR3 loop spans 13 amino acids. Trimming cost V 6 bases and J 2 bases, with 11 bases left between them. Germline values: CDR1 MNHEY, CDR2 SMNVEV (reference sequence).

This clonotype has ten or more counts. This chain uses TRBV2 with TRBJ2-5; D is possibly TRBD2 (6 bases). The CDR3 has 14 residues. Germline V lookup: CDR1 SNHLY, CDR2 FYNNEI. V lost 9 bases, J lost 0 bases, and 14 bases lay in between. The CDR3 here is CASVSGTYQETQYF. For the CDR3, the DNA is TGTGCCAGTGTTAGCGGAACATACCAAGAGACCCAGTACTTC.

This clonotype came up many times. V usage is TRBV7-9 and J usage is TRBJ1-1; D is possibly TRBD1 (6 bases). Germline CDR1 SEHNR, CDR2 FQNEAQ (reference sequence). Deletions cut 5 bases from V and 1 base from J, with 20 bases between. The CDR3 runs 17 residues. CDR3 in DNA: TGTGCCAGCAGCCCAAAACCCGCTCCGGGACAGAACACTGAAGCTTTCTTT. Its translation: CASSPKPAPGQNTEAFF.

This clonotype was seen ten or more times. V usage is TRBV4-1 and J usage is TRBJ1-2, with D possibly matching TRBD1 (6 bases). The V end lost 1 base, the J end lost 0 bases, and 9 bases lay between the germline ends. This CDR3 spans 15 amino acids. Germline V lookup: CDR1 MGHRA, CDR2 YSYEKL. The CDR3 DNA follows: TGCGCCAGCAGCCAAGGGGACAAAGCTAACTATGGCTACACCTTC. Protein product: CASSQGDKANYGYTF.

The sample holds a few counts of this clonotype. The chain links TRBV11-1 to TRBJ2-7; 7 bases match TRBD1. Germline CDR1 and CDR2: SGHAT and FQDESV (reference sequence). Trimming removed 5 bases from V and 0 bases from J; junction bases left unmatched: 4. This CDR3 contains 14 residues. CDR3 protein: CASSPGQTSYEQYF. The CDR3 coding sequence is TGTGCCAGCAGCCCGGGACAGACCTCCTACGAGCAGTACTTC.

The V gene is TRBV12-3 or TRBV12-4, the J gene TRBJ2-7, with D maybe TRBD1 (5 bases). The CDR3 is 17 amino acids. The V end was cut by 5 bases, the J end by 3 bases, with 23 bases between. CDR3 sequence: CASSESRGAASIYEQYF. In nucleotides, the CDR3 is TGTGCCAGCAGTGAGAGTCGTGGGGCGGCATCTATCTACGAGCAGTACTTC.

This clonotype was seen many times. The chain is built from TRBV13 and TRBJ2-5; D perhaps matches TRBD2 (5 bases). V dropped 5 bases and J dropped 1 base, with 17 bases sitting between them. This CDR3 contains 16 residues. Per the germline V gene, CDR1 is PRHDT and CDR2 is FYEKMQ (reference sequence). CDR3 DNA: TGTGCCAGCAGCCTCAGCTACCCGGGGTCCCAAGAGACCCAGTACTTC. This codes for CASSLSYPGSQETQYF.

This clonotype was counted at least ten times. V usage is TRBV7-9 and J usage is TRBJ1-3; 10 bases align to TRBD1. V gave up 10 bases and J gave up 0 bases; unmatched junction bases: 6. This CDR3 comprises 15 residues. The V gene's germline CDR1 is SEHNR and CDR2 FQNEAQ (reference sequence). The DNA of the CDR3 is TGTGCCACCACGGGACAGGGGCTCTCTGGAAACACCATATATTTT. Protein: CATTGQGLSGNTIYF.

V is TRBV10-3 and J is TRBJ2-7, with 8 bases identical to TRBD1. Germline V gene sequence: CDR1 ENHRY, CDR2 SYGVKD. J was trimmed by 3 bases and V by 4 bases; bases with no gene match: 8. This CDR3 has 15 residues. The CDR3 sequence is CAISVGTDRDYEQYF. In nucleotides, the CDR3 is TGTGCCATCAGTGTAGGTACGGACAGGGACTACGAGCAGTACTTC.

This clonotype was counted many times. The chain is built from TRBV29-1 and TRBJ2-3; D perhaps matches TRBD2 (7 bases). The germline V and J ends were trimmed by 4 bases and 5 bases, with 22 bases remaining between them. Germline-derived CDR1 and CDR2 are SQVTM and ANQGSEA. This CDR3 is built from 16 residues. CDR3 amino acids: CSVVAGDIVAGDTQYF. The DNA of the CDR3 is TGCAGCGTTGTTGCGGGGGACATCGTCGCCGGAGATACGCAGTATTTT.

In regard to this clonotype: In this CDR3 the conserved last residue, phenylalanine or tryptophan, is missing, so a read error is likely. This rearrangement joins TRBV7-8 to TRBJ2-7; D may correspond to TRBD1 or TRBD2 (5 bases each). The CDR3 is 15 residues long. With 5 bases removed from V and 2 bases from J, the gap between germline ends came to 16 bases. The V gene's germline CDR1 is SGHVS and CDR2 FQNEAQ. The CDR3 region has the DNA TGTGCCAGCAGCCCAACCGGGACGCCACCCTACGAGCAGTACTCC. It specifies CASSPTGTPPYEQYS.

The table lists this clonotype with many counts. This chain links TRBV2 with TRBJ2-7; 9 bases are shared with TRBD1. Trimming removed 1 base from V and 6 bases from J; junction bases left unmatched: 4. Germline V lookup: CDR1 SNHLY, CDR2 FYNNEI. The CDR3 consists of 14 residues. CDR3 region: CASSEGDRVSEQYF. DNA of the CDR3: TGTGCCAGCAGTGAAGGGGACAGGGTCAGCGAGCAGTACTTC.

A few counts support this clonotype. The CDR3 DNA is TGTGCCAGCAGCCAAGTAGAGCGGGGGGACTACGAGCAGTACTTC. It translates to CASSQVERGDYEQYF. The V and J genes are TRBV4-2 and TRBJ2-7; 9 nucleotides agree with TRBD2. Germline CDR1 is LGHNA and CDR2 is YNFKEQ. The CDR3 runs 15 residues. The ends lost 1 base at V and 3 bases at J; junction bases unmatched: 4.

The sample holds a few counts of this clonotype. The chain uses TRBV5-1 and TRBJ2-2, with TRBD1 matching over 8 bases. CDR3 size: 14 residues. The V gene's germline CDR1 is SGHRS and CDR2 YFSETQ. Losses at the gene ends were 3 bases for V and 7 bases for J; bases not matched to a gene: 5. In nucleotides, the CDR3 is TGCGCCAGCAGCTCCACAGGGGGTATCGGGGAGCTGTTTTTT. Its protein is CASSSTGGIGELFF. Supplemented by reference TRBV5-1 and TRBJ2-2, the full variable domain reads KAGVTQTPRYLIKTRGQQVTLSCSPISGHRSVSWYQQTPGQGLQFLFEYFSETQRNKGNFPGRFSGRQFSNSRSEMNVSTLELGDSALYLCASSSTGGIGELFFGEGSRLTVL.

This clonotype was counted ten times or more. The chain couples TRBV18 to TRBJ1-1; 7 nucleotides match TRBD1. The CDR3 totals 14 residues. J was trimmed by 1 base and V by 2 bases; bases with no gene match: 1. CDR1 is KGHSH, CDR2 LQKENI, per germline. The CDR3 loop reads CASSPAGGNTEAFF. CDR3 bases: TGTGCCAGCTCACCAGCAGGGGGGAACACTGAAGCTTTCTTT.

About this clonotype: A much larger clonotype is one base distant, so this may be a read error. This chain connects TRBV11-2 to TRBJ2-5; TRBD1 or TRBD2 may be the D gene (5 bases each). The germline CDR1 and CDR2 sequences are SGHAT and FQNNGV. This CDR3 has 14 amino acids. CDR3 DNA: TGTGTCAGCAGCTCCCGGGGACCGAAAGAGACCCAGTACTTC. Amino acids: CVSSSRGPKETQYF.

This clonotype appeared a few times. V and J are TRBV7-2 and TRBJ1-5; 7 bases fit TRBD1. Germline values: CDR1 SGHTA, CDR2 FQGNSA. The trim removed 5 bases at V and 5 bases at J, leaving 3 bases unmatched. CDR3 size: 13 residues. The CDR3 DNA is TGTGCCAGCAGCCGACAGGGCCATCAGCCCCAGCATTTT. Protein product: CASSRQGHQPQHF.

This clonotype was seen only a few times. The V gene is TRBV7-2, the J gene TRBJ2-2; D gene unclear. CDR1 and CDR2 from the germline V gene are SGHTA and FQGNSA. The CDR3 extends over 13 amino acids. V shed 2 bases and J shed 4 bases, with 5 bases lying between them. The chain's CDR3 is CASSLTGTGELFF. CDR3 DNA: TGTGCCAGCAGCTTAACGGGCACCGGGGAGCTGTTTTTT.

This clonotype was counted at least ten times. The chain has TRBV6-1 and TRBJ1-1, with D perhaps TRBD1 (6 bases). This CDR3 is 15 amino acids long. CDR1 is MNHNS, CDR2 SASEGT, per germline. V shed 1 base and J shed 0 bases, with 9 bases lying between them. The CDR3: CASSEEGGLNTEAFF. The CDR3 bases are TGTGCCAGCAGTGAAGAGGGGGGATTGAACACTGAAGCTTTCTTT.

This clonotype was recorded only once. The chain has TRBV11-2 and TRBJ2-1; perhaps TRBD2 as D (6 bases). Germline V gives CDR1 SGHAT, CDR2 FQNNGV. CDR3 length: 17 amino acids. Between the trimmed V and J ends, which lost 3 bases and 0 bases, there was a span of 15 bases. This CDR3 reads CASSFGGLRDSYNEQFF. CDR3 DNA sequence: TGTGCCAGCAGCTTCGGGGGACTTAGGGACTCCTACAATGAGCAGTTCTTC.

This clonotype was seen at least ten times. The chain links TRBV5-1 to TRBJ2-3; a weak D match, TRBD2 (5 bases). CDR1 and CDR2 from the germline V gene are SGHRS and YFSETQ. The length of the CDR3 is 15 residues. Trimming removed 2 bases at V and 7 bases at J, with 17 bases between. CDR3 region: CASSLAEPPGYTQYF. The CDR3 nucleotides are TGCGCCAGCAGCTTAGCGGAACCACCGGGATATACGCAGTATTTT.

This clonotype was counted at least ten times. The chain combines TRBV20-1 with TRBJ2-3, with TRBD2 as a possible D gene (5 bases). The CDR3 contains 14 residues. Trimming took off 0 bases at V and 5 bases at J, with 12 bases between the two ends. Germline CDR1 reads DFQATT; CDR2 reads SNEGSKA (reference sequence). Here the CDR3 reads CSARDRLGRDTQYF. In DNA, the CDR3 is TGCAGTGCTAGAGATCGGTTGGGGAGAGATACGCAGTATTTT.